This TCR beta chain comes out of a study of PD-L1 blockade in urothelial cancer (dated by TCRdb to about 2017). The study in broad terms: Therapy was started at some point between 2012 and 2014 for all patients, and atezolizumab 1,200 mg was administered intravenously every 3 weeks. About 90% of the 29 patients were identified as males with urothelial cancer of bladder origin, and a prior smoking history was reported by 18 of 29 patients. Patients had an ECOG performance status of 0 or 1 and had received between 0 and 3 prior chemotherapy regimens. Blood samples were analyzed at 3 weeks after treatment start (second dose) and at 6 weeks after treatment start. Blood samples gave median yields of about 140,000 T cells and tens of thousands of unique TCRs, along with a median clonality of around 0.08. The study was an exploratory multi-omic analysis of somatic, immune and clinical correlates of response to PD-L1 blockade with atezolizumab in urothelial cancer. TCR sequencing covered pretreatment tumor samples and matched, serially collected peripheral blood taken before and after atezolizumab treatment. Progression-free survival longer than 6 months counted as durable clinical benefit, and TCR features were additionally tested against both progression-free and overall survival. In the same patients, pretreatment tumors underwent whole exome sequencing and RNA sequencing in addition to TCR sequencing. Durable clinical benefit was achieved by nine patients and was not achieved by 20 patients. Around 29 patients had pretreatment blood TCR-seq, some 25 had at least one posttreatment blood collection, and some 25 had tumor TCR-seq.

Study-wide conclusions, independent of this receptor: Greater expansion of tumor-associated TCR clones in peripheral blood 3 weeks after the start of treatment was observed in patients with durable benefit (n ≈ 22, p = 0.022). A pretreatment peripheral blood TCR clonality below the median was linked to improved progression-free and overall survival. Because the sample size was small (n ≈ 30) and many exploratory analyses were performed, the results are intended to be hypothesis-generating.

Synthetic TCR analog templates were spiked into each PCR to estimate absolute template abundance from read counts. TCRbeta CDR3 regions were amplified from genomic DNA with bias-controlled V and J gene primers using the immunoSEQ assay. Rearranged TCRbeta segments were sequenced at approximately 20X coverage. In the authors' own workflow: Clustering was used to correct sequencing errors, and CDR3s were annotated against IMGT to assign V, D and J genes. Only productive TCRbeta rearrangements were used in downstream analyses, excluding out-of-frame or stop-codon sequences. Clonality was calculated as one minus the Shannon entropy normalized by the log of the number of unique productive sequences. Fisher's exact test with Benjamini-Hochberg correction, at a threshold of adjusted p below 0.01, was used to find clones that differed between time points or between blood and tumor. Sourced from immuneACCESS, this table was stored by TCRdb with only in-frame sequences that have V and J called. A share of the clones is absent; for the studies checked, an unresolved V gene accounts for under half, and the remainder has no known explanation. D and trimming come from the DNA, and the V and J calls and clone size come from that table. This sample is represented by some 120,000 clones; 86% of them were singletons. The biggest ten clones account for roughly 2.6% of the sample.

The CDR3 holds 14 amino acids from the cysteine to the phenylalanine. Of the read, only the CDR3 DNA is kept; its 42 bases are in frame from base 1. CDR1 and CDR2 were assigned from the germline V gene (reference sequence) as MNHNY and SVGAGI. The V end loses 0 bases and the J end loses 10 bases, and a stretch of 10 bases separates them. With regard to this clone: No cognate antigen has been identified for it. Base qualities are not provided; no much larger clone lies one nucleotide away.

Per the publication, the time point label means: peripheral blood 6 weeks after treatment start. A total of under 30 patients with locally advanced or metastatic urothelial carcinoma, treated at Memorial Sloan Kettering on a trial protocol, made up the cohort. Peripheral blood mononuclear cells were collected pretreatment and during treatment, at between 1 and 8 total time points per patient. The Qiagen DNeasy Blood extraction kit was used to purify genomic DNA from total PBMCs and from tumor samples. PBMCs were collected pretreatment and during treatment, and were isolated and stored as previously described.

The V and J segments used are TRBV6-6 and TRBJ1-6, with TRBD1 perhaps the D gene, on 5 matching bases. The sample consisted of PBMCs, taken around atezolizumab (anti-PD-L1) treatment. This receptor was obtained from a man aged 50 or older with urothelial cancer. The DNA sequence follows: TGTGCCAGCAGTTACTCCGCAGGGAACTCACCCCTCCACTTT. This is translated as CASSYSAGNSPLHF.